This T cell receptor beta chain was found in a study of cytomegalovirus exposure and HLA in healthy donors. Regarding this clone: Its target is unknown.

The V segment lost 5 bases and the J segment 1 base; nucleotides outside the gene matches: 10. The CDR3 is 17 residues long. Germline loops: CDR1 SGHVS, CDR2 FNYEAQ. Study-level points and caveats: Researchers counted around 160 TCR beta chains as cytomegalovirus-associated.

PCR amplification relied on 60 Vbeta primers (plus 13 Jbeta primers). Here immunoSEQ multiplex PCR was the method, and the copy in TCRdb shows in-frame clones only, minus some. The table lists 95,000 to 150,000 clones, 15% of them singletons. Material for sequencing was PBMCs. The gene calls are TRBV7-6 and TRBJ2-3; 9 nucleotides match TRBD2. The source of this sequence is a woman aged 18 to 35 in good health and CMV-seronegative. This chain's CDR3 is CASSPRQAGGRTDTQYF. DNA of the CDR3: TGTGCCAGCAGCCCCCGTCAGGCGGGGGGGCGCACAGATACGCAGTATTTT. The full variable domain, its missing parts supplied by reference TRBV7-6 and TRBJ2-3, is GAGVSQSPRYKVTKRGQDVALRCDPISGHVSLYWYRQALGQGPEFLTYFNYEAQQDKSGLPNDRFSAERPEGSISTLTIQRTEQRDSAMYRCASSPRQAGGRTDTQYFGPGTRLTVL.